Presented here are 18 T cell receptor beta chains from one specimen sequenced in a study of cytomegalovirus exposure and HLA in healthy donors. This PCR relied on a set of 60 Vbeta primers and 13 Jbeta primers. Repertoires were generated with immunoSEQ multiplex PCR, while TCRdb's copy carries only in-frame clones and drops some. The data contain around 130,000 clones, about two thirds of them seen just once; the ten biggest clones take up under 3%. The source material was PBMCs. The receptors derive from a woman aged 60-75 years in good health and CMV-seropositive.

This chain links TRBV11-2 with TRBJ1-2, with a tentative D call TRBD1 (6 bases). Germline V gives CDR1 SGHAT, CDR2 FQNNGV. The CDR3 runs to 12 residues. Trimming shortened V by 1 base and J by 8 bases, and 8 bases separated the two germline ends. The CDR3 sequence is CASSLVGAGYTF. CDR3 coding DNA: TGTGCCAGCAGCTTAGTGGGGGCGGGCTACACCTTC.

The V gene is TRBV15, the J gene TRBJ1-6, with a tentative D call TRBD1 (5 bases). Per the germline V gene, CDR1 is LNHNV and CDR2 is YYDKDF (reference sequence). The CDR3 extends over 15 amino acids. V was shortened by 0 bases and J by 8 bases, with 11 bases between the two germline ends. The CDR3 DNA is TGTGCCACCAGCAGAGATCAAGGGGCGGATTCACCCCTCCACTTT. Encoded protein: CATSRDQGADSPLHF.

This clone was recorded at least ten times. The chain joins TRBV9 to TRBJ1-1; D is possibly TRBD1 (6 bases). Trimming removed 3 bases from V and 7 bases from J, with 19 bases in between. Germline CDR1 SGDLS, CDR2 YYNGEE. The CDR3 runs 15 residues. The CDR3 loop is CASSASGTTLVEAFF. CDR3 nucleotides: TGTGCCAGCAGCGCCTCCGGGACAACCCTTGTTGAAGCTTTCTTT.

This clone has just a few counts. The chain employs TRBV6-5 and TRBJ2-2; D might be TRBD2 (6 bases). The CDR3 totals 14 residues. Deletions cut 7 bases from V and 1 base from J, with 10 bases between. CDR1 and CDR2 from the germline V gene are MNHEY and SVGAGI. CDR3 region: CASTAGRNTGELFF. In DNA, the CDR3 is TGTGCCAGCACCGCGGGGAGGAACACCGGGGAGCTGTTTTTT.

This clone is a singleton in its sample. CDR3 coding DNA: TGTGCCAGCAGTTTATTGCCTTCAGGCACAGATACGCAGTATTTT. Translated, it gives CASSLLPSGTDTQYF. J is TRBJ2-3 and V is TRBV27; D gene uncertain. The CDR3 extends over 15 amino acids. Germline V gene sequence: CDR1 MNHEY, CDR2 SMNVEV (reference sequence). Trimming left V 1 base short and J 1 base short, with 9 bases between.

J is TRBJ2-2 and V is TRBV9; the D gene is possibly TRBD2 (7 bases). The CDR3 extends over 16 amino acids. Germline CDR1 reads SGDLS; CDR2 reads YYNGEE. V dropped 4 bases and J dropped 4 bases, with 17 bases sitting between them. The CDR3 DNA sequence: TGTGCCAGCAGCCCTCACGGCCGGGGGGCCACCGGGGAGCTGTTTTTT. It yields the protein CASSPHGRGATGELFF. Variable domain in full (rest from reference TRBV9 and TRBJ2-2): DSGVTQTPKHLITATGQRVTLRCSPRSGDLSVYWYQQSLDQGLQFLIQYYNGEERAKGNILERFSAQQFPDLHSELNLSSLELGDSALYFCASSPHGRGATGELFFGEGSRLTVL.

This clone was detected a few times. V usage is TRBV5-4 and J usage is TRBJ1-2, with 11 bases identical to TRBD1. This CDR3 comprises 15 residues. V lost 5 bases and J lost 6; bases outside the gene matches: 9. Per the germline V gene, CDR1 is SGHNT and CDR2 is YYREEE (reference sequence). The CDR3 bases are TGTGCCAGCAGGGGCGGACAGGGGGCTTCAAATGGCTACACCTTC. Amino acids: CASRGGQGASNGYTF.

The J gene is TRBJ2-3, the V gene TRBV4-1; TRBD1 aligns across 8 bases. Looked up from germline, CDR1 is MGHRA and CDR2 is YSYEKL. V lost 4 bases to trimming and J lost 3 bases; unmatched junction nucleotides: 9. There are 16 residues in the CDR3. This CDR3 is CASSPHDDRGTDTQYF. The CDR3 coding sequence is TGCGCCAGCAGCCCCCACGATGACAGGGGAACAGATACGCAGTATTTT.

This clone was observed a handful of times. The rearrangement uses TRBV27 and TRBJ1-2; D is possibly TRBD1 (6 bases). The CDR3 is 13 residues long. Germline lookup yields CDR1 MNHEY and CDR2 SMNVEV (reference sequence). With 5 bases removed from V and 8 bases from J, the gap between germline ends came to 15 bases. CDR3 in DNA: TGTGCCAGCAGTCTGGGGGGGGCTTGGGGCTACACCTTC. It is translated as CASSLGGAWGYTF.

The chain is built from TRBV7-9 and TRBJ1-1; a possible D gene is TRBD1 (5 bases). There are 12 residues in the CDR3. V was shortened by 10 bases and J by 5 bases, with 14 bases between the two germline ends. Germline-derived CDR1 and CDR2 are SEHNR and FQNEAQ (reference sequence). The CDR3 DNA reads TGTGCCACTGGGAGGGGTGGAACTGAAGCTTTCTTT. Amino acids: CATGRGGTEAFF.

The V and J genes are TRBV5-6 and TRBJ2-5; the D is unclear. The end of the DNA aligns better with TRBJ2-7, so the J call may be wrong. CDR1 and CDR2 from the germline V gene are SGHDT and YYEEEE. The CDR3 sequence is 16 residues long. The CDR3 sequence: CASSLYVRMNLYEQYF. The CDR3 region has the DNA TGTGCCAGCAGCTTGTATGTTCGCATGAACCTCTACGAGCAGTACTTC.

The CDR3 sequence is CASSLGTGEKLFF. The CDR3 DNA is TGTGCCAGCAGCTTAGGGACAGGGGAAAAACTGTTTTTT. This rearrangement joins TRBV11-3 to TRBJ1-4, with 8 nucleotides matching TRBD1. CDR3 size: 13 residues. The germline gives CDR1 SGHNT, CDR2 YENEEA. The V gene end was trimmed by 1 base and the J gene end by 8 bases; junction bases not matched to a gene: 0. Drawing the rest from reference TRBV11-3 and TRBJ1-4, the complete variable domain is EAGVVQSPRYKIIEKKQPVAFWCNPISGHNTLYWYLQNLGQGPELLIRYENEEAVDDSQLPKDRFSAERLKGVDSTLKIQPAELGDSAVYLCASSLGTGEKLFFGSGTQLSVL.

This clone appeared a few times. The V and J genes are TRBV5-4 and TRBJ1-2; a possible D gene is TRBD1 (6 bases). The germline V gene has CDR1 SGHNT and CDR2 YYREEE (reference sequence). The CDR3 is 14 residues long. V was trimmed by 4 bases and J by 2 bases, leaving 12 bases between them. The DNA for the CDR3 is TGTGCCAGCAGCCCAGGACAGAGAAACTATGGCTACACCTTC. Protein product: CASSPGQRNYGYTF.

The chain recombines TRBV7-9 with TRBJ2-7; maybe TRBD2 (5 bases). Trimming took 1 base from V and 5 from J, leaving 18 bases between them. The CDR3 runs 16 residues. Germline V gene data show CDR1 as SEHNR and CDR2 as FQNEAQ (reference sequence). The CDR3 reads CASSLGVLAGSNEQYF. CDR3 in DNA: TGTGCCAGCAGCTTAGGGGTGCTTGCGGGTAGCAACGAGCAGTACTTC.

This clone has just one count. The J gene is TRBJ1-2, the V gene TRBV5-6; D call uncertain. Germline values: CDR1 SGHDT, CDR2 YYEEEE. The CDR3 consists of 11 residues. V lost 0 bases to trimming and J lost 13 bases, with 10 bases between them. For the CDR3, the DNA is TGTGCCAGCAGCTTGGAGGACCGGGGCACCTTC. It specifies CASSLEDRGTF.

The chain joins TRBV4-1 to TRBJ2-5; D remains ambiguous. Germline CDR1 MGHRA, CDR2 YSYEKL. The length of the CDR3 is 13 residues. The V and J ends lost 4 bases and 1 base respectively, with 7 bases between them. The CDR3 reads CASSPTRQETQYF. As DNA, the CDR3 is TGCGCCAGCAGCCCAACTCGCCAAGAGACCCAGTACTTC.

The chain links TRBV5-1 to TRBJ2-6; D uncertain. This CDR3 spans 15 amino acids. The V end was cut by 2 bases, the J end by 2 bases, with 8 bases between. Germline CDR1 is SGHRS and CDR2 is YFSETQ. CDR3 sequence (DNA): TGCGCCAGCAGCTTAAGAGGTCCTGGGGCCAACGTCCTGACTTTC. This sequence encodes CASSLRGPGANVLTF.

This clone was observed a few times. This same CDR3 is encoded by further DNA sequences in the sample. The chain recombines TRBV9 with TRBJ2-3, with TRBD2 matching 9 bases. V was pared by 0 bases and J by 0 bases, with 2 bases of the junction left unmatched. Per the germline V gene, CDR1 is SGDLS and CDR2 is YYNGEE. This CDR3 region has 16 residues. The CDR3 protein is CASSVDSGGSTDTQYF. The DNA of the CDR3 is TGTGCCAGCAGCGTAGATAGCGGGGGTAGCACAGATACGCAGTATTTT.